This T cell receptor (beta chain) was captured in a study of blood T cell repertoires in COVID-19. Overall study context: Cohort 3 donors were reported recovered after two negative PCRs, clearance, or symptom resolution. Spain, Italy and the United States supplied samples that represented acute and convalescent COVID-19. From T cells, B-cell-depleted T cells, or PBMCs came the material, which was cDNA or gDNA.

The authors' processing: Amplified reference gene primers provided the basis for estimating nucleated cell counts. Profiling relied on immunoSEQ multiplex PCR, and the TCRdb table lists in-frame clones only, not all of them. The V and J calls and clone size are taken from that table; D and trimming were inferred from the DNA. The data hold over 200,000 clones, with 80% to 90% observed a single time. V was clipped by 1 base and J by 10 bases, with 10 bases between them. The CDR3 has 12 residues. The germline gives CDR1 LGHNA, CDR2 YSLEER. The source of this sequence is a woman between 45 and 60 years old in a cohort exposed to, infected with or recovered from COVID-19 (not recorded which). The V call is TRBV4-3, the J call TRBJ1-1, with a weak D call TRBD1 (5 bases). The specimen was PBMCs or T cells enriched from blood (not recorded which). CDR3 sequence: CASSQVSGAAFF. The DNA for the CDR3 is TGCGCCAGCAGCCAAGTGAGTGGGGCAGCTTTCTTT.